The 27 T cell receptor beta chains below were found in one sample sequenced in a study of T cells after yellow fever vaccination. MiXCR was run by TCRdb on the 5' RACE reads, yielding one entry per CDR3 protein. The sample records around 610,000 distinct CDR3 sequences, about 13% being singletons. This specimen consisted of PBMCs, obtained on the day of the yellow fever booster vaccination. Source of these receptors: a man younger than 45 who received the YFV17D yellow fever vaccine.

This clonotype showed up just a few times. The V call is TRBV20-1, the J call TRBJ2-4; D remains unclear. V shed 5 bases and J shed 0 bases, with 8 bases lying between them. The CDR3 has 13 residues. Germline CDR1 and CDR2: DFQATT and SNEGSKA (reference sequence). CDR3 loop: CSAQELAKNIQYF. For the CDR3, the DNA is TGCAGTGCTCAAGAACTAGCCAAAAACATTCAGTACTTC.

This clonotype was seen a few times. The chain couples TRBV11-2 to TRBJ2-2; D is possibly TRBD1 (5 bases). Germline lookup yields CDR1 SGHAT and CDR2 FQNNGV. The CDR3 sequence is 15 residues long. Trimming left V 0 bases short and J 4 bases short, with 9 bases between. The CDR3 DNA is TGTGCCAGCAGCTTAGAGGGGCATGGCACCGGGGAGCTGTTTTTT. Its protein is CASSLEGHGTGELFF.

The chain employs TRBV11-2 and TRBJ1-6; D unclear. Germline values: CDR1 SGHAT, CDR2 FQNNGV. Between the trimmed V and J ends, which lost 0 bases and 0 bases, there was a span of 6 bases. This CDR3 is 16 amino acids long. The CDR3 bases are TGTGCCAGCAGCTTAGAACCGGGCTCCTATAATTCACCCCTCCACTTT. Its protein is CASSLEPGSYNSPLHF.

This clonotype was recorded a few times. CDR3 nucleotides: TGTGCCTGGAGGCGAGCAGGGACTGGCAATGAGCAGTTCTTC. Its protein is CAWRRAGTGNEQFF. The chain joins TRBV30 to TRBJ2-1, with a possible D match to TRBD2 (6 bases). The V end was cut by 3 bases, the J end by 6 bases, with 15 bases between. The germline gives CDR1 GTSNPN, CDR2 SVGIG (reference sequence). This CDR3 region has 14 residues.

This clonotype was counted between two and nine times. The gene calls are TRBV30 and TRBJ2-5, with D uncertain. CDR1 and CDR2 from the germline V gene are GTSNPN and SVGIG (reference sequence). V lost 4 bases to trimming and J lost 5 bases, with 17 bases between them. CDR3 length: 14 residues. This CDR3 reads CAWTRGGVRETQYF. Written as DNA, the CDR3 is TGTGCCTGGACCCGAGGCGGCGTACGCGAGACCCAGTACTTC.

This clonotype was detected many times. The V call is TRBV28, the J call TRBJ1-1, with no clear D. V gave up 6 bases and J gave up 0 bases, with 8 bases separating them. The CDR3 spans 13 residues. Germline values: CDR1 MDHEN, CDR2 SYDVKM. The DNA of the CDR3 is TGTGCCAGCAGGGTGACTATGAACACTGAAGCTTTCTTT. Its protein product is CASRVTMNTEAFF.

This chain joins TRBV4-3 and TRBJ2-1; weak D call: TRBD2 (5 bases). The V gene's germline CDR1 is LGHNA and CDR2 YSLEER. The CDR3 totals 14 residues. The ends were cut back, 0 bases at V and 9 bases at J, with 12 bases in the middle. The CDR3 coding sequence is TGCGCCAGCAGCCAAGATTTCGGCCTAGCTGAGCAGTTCTTC. It specifies CASSQDFGLAEQFF.

This clonotype was found a few times. V gene TRBV4-3 combines with J gene TRBJ2-7, with D tentatively TRBD2 (6 bases). V gave up 6 bases and J gave up 6 bases, with 12 bases separating them. The CDR3 totals 12 residues. CDR1 is LGHNA, CDR2 YSLEER, per germline. CDR3 loop: CASRDYCVEQYF. The CDR3 nucleotides are TGCGCCAGCAGGGACTATTGCGTCGAGCAGTACTTC.

The gene calls are TRBV2 and TRBJ1-4; 8 bases line up with TRBD1. From germline, CDR1 is SNHLY and CDR2 FYNNEI. The CDR3 runs 14 residues. The V gene end was trimmed by 9 bases and the J gene end by 5 bases; junction bases not matched to a gene: 8. This chain's CDR3 is CASTRQGKNEKLFF. In nucleotides, the CDR3 is TGTGCCAGTACCCGACAGGGGAAAAATGAAAAACTGTTTTTT.

This clonotype showed up just a few times. The V and J genes are TRBV7-2 and TRBJ1-1, with 11 bases identical to TRBD1. V was clipped by 5 bases and J by 4 bases; unmatched bases: 6. The germline V gene encodes CDR1 SGHTA and CDR2 FQGNSA. This CDR3 contains 15 residues. The DNA for the CDR3 is TGTGCCAGCAGCACTACCGGGACAGGGGGCACTGAAGCTTTCTTT. Its translation is CASSTTGTGGTEAFF.

The chain combines TRBV7-6 with TRBJ1-1; D is possibly TRBD1 (5 bases). The V and J ends lost 5 bases and 6 bases respectively, with 16 bases between them. The CDR3 has 14 amino acids. Germline V gene data show CDR1 as SGHVS and CDR2 as FNYEAQ. In DNA form, the CDR3 reads TGTGCCAGCAGCCAGAAGGGGCGATACCCTGAAGCTTTCTTT. Amino acid sequence: CASSQKGRYPEAFF.

The chain combines TRBV19 with TRBJ1-5, with a possible D match to TRBD1 (6 bases). Trimming removed 7 bases at V and 0 bases at J, with 13 bases between. This CDR3 has 15 residues. CDR1 and CDR2 (germline): LNHDA, SQIVND (reference sequence). CDR3 coding DNA: TGTGCCAGTAAAGGGGGAGGGGGTAGCAATCAGCCCCAGCATTTT. Amino acid sequence: CASKGGGGSNQPQHF.

This clonotype was seen more than once but under ten times. The genes are TRBV11-2 and TRBJ2-3; TRBD2 aligns across 9 bases. J lost 0 bases, V lost 5 bases, and 18 bases had no gene match. CDR3 length: 20 residues. Germline assignment: CDR1 SGHAT and CDR2 FQNNGV. The CDR3 coding sequence is TGTGCCAGCAGCCACCCCAGGAGGGTCGGGACTAGCAGTAGCACAGATACGCAGTATTTT. Translating it yields CASSHPRRVGTSSSTDTQYF.

The chain combines TRBV12-3 or TRBV12-4 with TRBJ1-1, with D unclear. This CDR3 spans 15 amino acids. Trimming removed 1 base at V and 1 base at J, with 10 bases between. The CDR3 sequence is CASSLGAGWNTEAFF. Written as DNA, the CDR3 is TGTGCCAGCAGTTTAGGTGCCGGTTGGAACACTGAAGCTTTCTTT.

This clonotype appeared many times. The chain recombines TRBV7-2 with TRBJ1-6, with D maybe TRBD1 (5 bases). CDR3 size: 15 residues. V was clipped by 7 bases and J by 9 bases, with 19 bases between them. The V gene's germline CDR1 is SGHTA and CDR2 FQGNSA. CDR3 residues: CASTLEGRGISPLHF. For the CDR3, the DNA is TGTGCCAGCACCCTAGAGGGGCGGGGCATTTCACCCCTCCACTTT. Full variable domain (rest looked up from reference TRBV7-2 and TRBJ1-6): GAGVSQSPSNKVTEKGKDVELRCDPISGHTALYWYRQSLGQGLEFLIYFQGNSAPDKSGLPSDRFSAERTGGSVSTLTIQRTQQEDSAVYLCASTLEGRGISPLHFGNGTRLTVT.

This chain uses TRBV7-9 with TRBJ2-1; unclear D gene. V lost 5 bases and J lost 9, with 14 bases in between. Germline CDR1 and CDR2: SEHNR and FQNEAQ (reference sequence). CDR3 length: 13 amino acids. In DNA, the CDR3 is TGTGCCAGCAGCAAACAAAGCATCCTTGAGCAGTTCTTC. It is translated as CASSKQSILEQFF.

This clonotype was seen more than once but under ten times. The rearrangement joins TRBV12-3 or TRBV12-4 to TRBJ2-6, with D unclear. There are 13 residues in the CDR3. Trimming removed 7 bases at V and 9 bases at J, with 13 bases between. This CDR3 is CASTSGPGNVLTF. The DNA of the CDR3 is TGTGCCAGCACCAGTGGACCGGGCAACGTCCTGACTTTC.

This chain uses TRBV4-3 with TRBJ2-4, with TRBD2 matching 8 bases. The CDR3 loop spans 14 amino acids. From germline, CDR1 is LGHNA and CDR2 YSLEER. The V segment lost 0 bases and the J segment 6 bases; nucleotides outside the gene matches: 1. CDR3 loop: CASSQDTSGNIQYF. Here the CDR3 DNA reads TGCGCCAGCAGCCAAGATACTAGCGGAAACATTCAGTACTTC.

This clonotype was picked up a small number of times. CDR3 nucleotide sequence: TGTGCCAGCAGCCTTCTGGATGGGGGACCTAGCGGGGCGGGCATTCAGTACTTC. This gives the protein CASSLLDGGPSGAGIQYF. The chain couples TRBV11-2 to TRBJ2-4; 9 positions agree with TRBD2. Germline V lookup: CDR1 SGHAT, CDR2 FQNNGV. Trimming took 5 bases from V and 9 from J; bases not matched to a gene: 20. The CDR3 totals 18 residues.

This clonotype has only a few counts. V is TRBV2 and J is TRBJ2-7; D ambiguous. Trimming removed 7 bases from V and 0 bases from J, with 13 bases in between. The length of the CDR3 is 14 residues. Germline V gene sequence: CDR1 SNHLY, CDR2 FYNNEI. CDR3 sequence reads: CASKRSLSSYEQYF. CDR3 coding DNA: TGTGCCAGCAAAAGGAGCCTGAGCTCCTACGAGCAGTACTTC.

This clonotype was seen more than once but under ten times. The V call is TRBV12-3 or TRBV12-4, the J call TRBJ2-4; no firm D call. V lost 1 base to trimming and J lost 7 bases, with 14 bases between them. The CDR3 spans 15 residues. CDR3 loop: CASSLGVSQMNIQYF. The DNA for the CDR3 is TGTGCCAGCAGTTTAGGTGTTTCCCAGATGAACATTCAGTACTTC.

The gene calls are TRBV12-3 or TRBV12-4 and TRBJ2-3, with TRBD2 identical over 7 bases. Trimming removed 6 bases from V and 0 bases from J; junction bases left unmatched: 6. CDR3 size: 15 residues. The CDR3 coding sequence is TGTGCCAGCAGGGACGAGCGGGGTAGCACAGATACGCAGTATTTT. Translated, it gives CASRDERGSTDTQYF.

The sample holds a few counts of this clonotype. This chain connects TRBV5-1 to TRBJ1-5; D gene unclear. The CDR3 spans 12 residues. Looked up from germline, CDR1 is SGHRS and CDR2 is YFSETQ. V lost 1 base, J lost 9 bases, and 8 bases lay in between. The CDR3 nucleotides are TGCGCCAGCAGCTTGTTTGCTTGGCCCCAGCATTTT. Its translation is CASSLFAWPQHF.

V and J are TRBV5-6 and TRBJ2-1; D is ambiguous. The germline V gene encodes CDR1 SGHDT and CDR2 YYEEEE. This CDR3 comprises 12 residues. V lost 4 bases and J 7 bases, leaving 9 bases between the germline ends. This chain's CDR3 is CASSHLLNEQFF. As DNA, the CDR3 is TGTGCCAGCAGCCACCTTCTTAATGAGCAGTTCTTC.

This clonotype was picked up many times. The V call is TRBV9, the J call TRBJ1-5, with 8 bases identical to TRBD1. CDR1 is SGDLS, CDR2 YYNGEE, per germline. V shed 0 bases, J shed 6 bases, and the junction held 5 bases outside the gene matches. The CDR3 runs to 15 residues. CDR3 loop: CASSVGQGAGQPQHF. The CDR3 coding sequence is TGTGCCAGCAGCGTAGGGCAGGGGGCGGGTCAGCCCCAGCATTTT.

This clonotype has a count of ten or more. The chain joins TRBV5-1 to TRBJ1-5; TRBD1 agrees at 8 bases. V was pared by 4 bases and J by 6 bases, with 6 bases of the junction left unmatched. CDR1 is SGHRS and CDR2 is YFSETQ in the germline V gene. CDR3 length: 14 residues. The CDR3 spells CASSPGQGGQPQHF. CDR3 bases: TGCGCCAGCAGCCCCGGACAGGGAGGTCAGCCCCAGCATTTT.

In its sample, this clonotype was seen a few times. This sequence joins TRBV24-1 and TRBJ1-2; D remains unclear. The length of the CDR3 is 14 residues. Trimming took 1 base from V and 4 from J, leaving 9 bases between them. Germline CDR1 reads KGHDR; CDR2 reads SFDVKD. CDR3 protein: CATSDFSVSYGYTF. CDR3 nucleotide sequence: TGTGCCACCAGTGATTTTTCAGTTAGCTATGGCTACACCTTC.